The 10 T cell receptor beta chains given below trace back to one sample, sequenced in a study of CD8+ T cells in alopecia areata. Documented treatment: oral pan-JAK inhibitor, 5-10 mg twice daily. Following RNA extraction, reverse transcription yielded cDNA that acted as the sequencing template. Some clones are missing from TCRdb's copy, which holds only in-frame ones; the method was immunoSEQ multiplex PCR. This table has 150,000 to 200,000 clones, about 61% appearing once. This specimen was CD4+ T cells sorted from blood, taken between weeks 55 and 65, from a patient treated with tofacitinib. These receptors were collected from a human donor with alopecia areata.

This clone came up a few times. The V and J genes are TRBV29-1 and TRBJ2-3; 11 bases align to TRBD2. Germline CDR1 is SQVTM and CDR2 is ANQGSEA. V shed 7 bases, J shed 5 bases, and the junction held 5 bases outside the gene matches. The CDR3 is made up of 13 amino acids. CDR3 in DNA: TGCAGCGCGCTAGCGGGGGGCCGAGATACGCAGTATTTT. It codes for CSALAGGRDTQYF.

The V call is TRBV15, the J call TRBJ2-7; D unresolved. Germline-derived CDR1 and CDR2 are LNHNV and YYDKDF (reference sequence). This CDR3 region has 14 residues. V lost 3 bases and J lost 5, with 14 bases in between. The CDR3 nucleotides are TGTGCCACCAGCAGTGGGCTAGTAGGAAACGAGCAGTACTTC. Amino acids: CATSSGLVGNEQYF.

The genes are TRBV30 and TRBJ2-7; TRBD1 agrees at 7 bases. The CDR3 sequence is 11 residues long. Germline lookup yields CDR1 GTSNPN and CDR2 SVGIG (reference sequence). J was trimmed by 7 bases and V by 5 bases; bases with no gene match: 5. In DNA, the CDR3 is TGTGCCTGGGACAGGGTGAAAGAGCAGTACTTC. It encodes CAWDRVKEQYF.

The rearrangement joins TRBV15 to TRBJ2-5; maybe TRBD2 (5 bases). Trimming stripped 3 bases from V and 2 bases from J, with 7 bases between. Germline CDR1 reads LNHNV; CDR2 reads YYDKDF (reference sequence). The CDR3 is 13 residues long. CDR3 protein: CATSRPGQETQYF. The CDR3 region has the DNA TGTGCCACCAGCAGGCCGGGACAAGAGACCCAGTACTTC.

There are a few counts of this clone. The chain has TRBV27 and TRBJ2-7; 7 positions match TRBD2. CDR1 is MNHEY, CDR2 SMNVEV, per germline (reference sequence). Trimming took 4 bases from V and 1 from J; bases not matched to a gene: 1. The CDR3 totals 13 residues. The CDR3 DNA follows: TGTGCCAGCAGTTCCGGGGGGTCCTACGAGCAGTACTTC. Amino acid sequence: CASSSGGSYEQYF.

The V and J genes are TRBV5-1 and TRBJ2-3; D remains ambiguous. The CDR3 is made up of 16 amino acids. Per germline, CDR1 SGHRS and CDR2 YFSETQ. V was cut by 2 bases and J by 2 bases, with 15 bases left in between. Written as DNA, the CDR3 is TGCGCCAGCAGCTTACAGCCCCAGTCCACCACAGATACGCAGTATTTT. This translates into CASSLQPQSTTDTQYF.

The rearrangement links TRBV7-2 to TRBJ1-2, with D uncertain. The V gene lost 1 base and the J gene lost 3 bases, with 6 bases spanning the gap. Germline CDR1 reads SGHTA; CDR2 reads FQGNSA. The CDR3 extends over 13 amino acids. CDR3 sequence reads: CASSLGAHYGYTF. As DNA, the CDR3 is TGTGCCAGCAGCTTAGGCGCCCACTATGGCTACACCTTC. Full variable domain (missing parts from reference TRBV7-2 and TRBJ1-2): GAGVSQSPSNKVTEKGKDVELRCDPISGHTALYWYRQSLGQGLEFLIYFQGNSAPDKSGLPSDRFSAERTGGSVSTLTIQRTQQEDSAVYLCASSLGAHYGYTFGSGTRLTVV.

This clone has only a few counts. The chain employs TRBV29-1 and TRBJ1-1; D gene ambiguous. Germline V lookup: CDR1 SQVTM, CDR2 ANQGSEA. CDR3 length: 14 residues. V lost 5 bases to trimming and J lost 1 base, with 14 bases between them. CDR3 sequence (DNA): TGCAGCGTTACCCTCTTACTACGGAACACTGAAGCTTTCTTT. Amino acid sequence: CSVTLLLRNTEAFF.

The chain is built from TRBV29-1 and TRBJ2-1; 12 bases are a match to TRBD2. The germline V gene has CDR1 SQVTM and CDR2 ANQGSEA. V shed 4 bases and J 6 bases; nucleotides not matched to a gene: 4. CDR3 length: 14 residues. CDR3 sequence (DNA): TGCAGCGTTGGGACTAGCGGGGCCGTCAATGAGCAGTTCTTC. Protein: CSVGTSGAVNEQFF.

The chain couples TRBV29-1 to TRBJ1-4; unclear D gene. Germline loops: CDR1 SQVTM, CDR2 ANQGSEA. CDR3 size: 13 residues. DNA for the CDR3: TGCAGTCACACTGCCACGGATAATGAAAAACTGTTTTTT. Translating it yields CSHTATDNEKLFF. Full variable domain (rest looked up from reference TRBV29-1 and TRBJ1-4): SAVISQKPSRDICQRGTSLTIQCQVDSQVTMMFWYRQQPGQSLTLIATANQGSEATYESGFVIDKFPISRPNLTFSTLTVSNMSPEDSSIYLCSHTATDNEKLFFGSGTQLSVL.